The sequence of this T cell receptor beta chain was determined in a study of blood T cell repertoires in COVID-19. Study overall: The United States, Italy and Spain provided the acute and convalescent COVID-19 samples. Nucleic acid was either cDNA or gDNA, and it came from T cells, B-cell-depleted T cells, or PBMCs.

CDR3 length: 16 residues. The germline V gene encodes CDR1 MGHRA and CDR2 YSYEKL. V was pared by 1 base and J by 2 bases, with 12 bases between. TCRdb keeps only in-frame clones here, not all; method: immunoSEQ multiplex PCR. The profile shows around 82,000 clones, 75% to 90% of them singletons. This clone was observed a few times. This TCR derives from a man older than 75 with COVID-19, enrolled during active disease. Sequenced sample: peripheral blood. The chain carries TRBV4-1 and TRBJ1-5; D is ambiguous. CDR3 in amino acids: CASSQVFGKGNQPQHF. The CDR3 DNA sequence: TGCGCCAGCAGCCAAGTATTCGGGAAGGGCAATCAGCCCCAGCATTTT.